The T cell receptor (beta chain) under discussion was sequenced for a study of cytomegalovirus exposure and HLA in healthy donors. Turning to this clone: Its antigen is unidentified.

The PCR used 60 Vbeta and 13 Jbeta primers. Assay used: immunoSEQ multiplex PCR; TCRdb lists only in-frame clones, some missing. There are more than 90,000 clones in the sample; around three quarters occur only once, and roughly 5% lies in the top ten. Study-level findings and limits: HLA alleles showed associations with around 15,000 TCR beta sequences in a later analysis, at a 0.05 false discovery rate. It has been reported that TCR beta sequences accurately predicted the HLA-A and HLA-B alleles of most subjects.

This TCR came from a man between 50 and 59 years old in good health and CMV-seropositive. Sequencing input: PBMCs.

CDR3 in amino acids: CASSRQHDEAFF. The CDR3 DNA is TGTGCCAGCAGCCGACAGCACGATGAAGCTTTCTTT. The chain carries TRBV28 and TRBJ1-1, with D perhaps matching TRBD1 (5 bases). V was clipped by 6 bases and J by 7 bases, with 12 bases between them. The CDR3 loop spans 12 amino acids. Germline V gene data show CDR1 as MDHEN and CDR2 as SYDVKM.